Each of the 10 T cell receptor beta chains below was sequenced from the same sample in a study of T cell clonality in common variable immunodeficiency. The method was immunoSEQ multiplex PCR; TCRdb's version includes in-frame clones alone and lacks a portion of them. Listed for the sample are about 52,000 clones, none seen a single time. The sample was peripheral blood mononuclear cells. The receptors were sampled from a person between 18 and 70 years old in good health.

Many counts were recorded for this clone. The observed sequence ends 3 residues before the CDR3 terminus, with the missing tail filled in from the germline J gene. The genes are TRBV20-1 and TRBJ1-5; 7 nucleotides align to TRBD1. The CDR3 consists of 15 residues. Germline V gives CDR1 DFQATT, CDR2 SNEGSKA (reference sequence). V was clipped by 7 bases and J by 6 bases; unmatched bases: 15. The part of the CDR3 DNA that was read is TGCAGTGTCCTCCAGCCCGACAGGGAAACTCAGCCC. Translated: CSVLQPDRETQP. The entire CDR3 protein is CSVLQPDRETQPQHF.

A few counts support this clone. The CDR3 end falls 3 residues outside the read, so it is completed with the germline J gene. This rearrangement joins TRBV7-9 to TRBJ1-4, with 7 bases that match TRBD1. J gave up 8 bases and V 5 bases, and 8 bases lay outside the gene matches. The CDR3 totals 14 residues. Per germline, CDR1 SEHNR and CDR2 FQNEAQ (reference sequence). The DNA read from the CDR3 is TGTGCCAGCAGCAAAGACAGGGCTCGGGAAAAA. Amino acid sequence: CASSKDRAREK. The CDR3 in full is CASSKDRAREKLFF.

This clone was observed many times. Coverage ceases 3 residues before the CDR3 finishes, and the germline J gene fills in the end. V and J are TRBV4-2 and TRBJ2-7; D is possibly TRBD1 (6 bases). The germline V and J ends were trimmed by 1 base and 2 bases, with 12 bases remaining between them. CDR1 is LGHNA and CDR2 is YNFKEQ in the germline V gene. The CDR3 spans 15 residues. The sequenced CDR3 bases are TGTGCCAGCAGCCAAGCGGCGACAGGCGCCTACGAG. Encoded protein: CASSQAATGAYE. The complete CDR3 reads CASSQAATGAYEQYF.

There are many counts of this clone. Read coverage stops 3 residues before the CDR3 terminus; the germline J gene supplies the remainder. The chain has TRBV7-9 and TRBJ2-7; 7 nucleotides match TRBD1. The CDR3 runs 14 residues. The germline V gene has CDR1 SEHNR and CDR2 FQNEAQ (reference sequence). J was trimmed by 6 bases and V by 1 base; bases with no gene match: 6. CDR3 bases read: TGTGCCAGCAGCTTAGGGGACAGCTTCGGCGAG. Translated: CASSLGDSFGE. The full CDR3 is CASSLGDSFGEQYF.

This clone was detected many times. The observed sequence ends 3 residues before the CDR3 terminus, with the missing tail filled in from the germline J gene. The genes are TRBV18 and TRBJ2-4; D possibly corresponds to TRBD1 (6 bases). V lost 0 bases, J lost 3 bases, and 15 bases lay in between. The CDR3 contains 17 residues. The germline gives CDR1 KGHSH, CDR2 LQKENI. CDR3 loop: CASSPPGVGGVKNIQYF. The sequenced part of the CDR3 DNA is TGTGCCAGCTCACCACCCGGCGTAGGGGGAGTCAAAAACATT.

This clone came up many times. The read stops 3 residues short of the end of the CDR3; the missing end is completed from the germline J gene. This chain uses TRBV2 with TRBJ1-2; D may be TRBD1 (5 bases). Germline V gene lookup returns CDR1 SNHLY and CDR2 FYNNEI. V was cut by 2 bases and J by 5 bases, with 12 bases left in between. This CDR3 comprises 14 residues. CDR3 region: CASSESGGWYGYTF. The CDR3 bases that were read are TGTGCCAGCAGTGAAAGTGGGGGGTGGTATGGC. Drawing the rest from reference TRBV2 and TRBJ1-2, the complete variable domain is EPEVTQTPSHQVTQMGQEVILRCVPISNHLYFYWYRQILGQKVEFLVSFYNNEISEKSEIFDDQFSVERPDGSNFTLKIRSTKLEDSAMYFCASSESGGWYGYTFGSGTRLTVV.

This clone appeared many times. The CDR3 extends 3 residues past the end of the read, so its final part is completed from the germline J gene. The chain carries TRBV30 and TRBJ2-4, with 8 nucleotides matching TRBD1. Per germline, CDR1 GTSNPN and CDR2 SVGIG (reference sequence). The CDR3 runs 15 residues. V dropped 4 bases and J dropped 0; count of bases not matched to a gene: 5. The sequenced part of the CDR3 DNA is TGTGCCTGGAACAGGGGGAGAATAGCCAAAAACATT. Its protein is CAWNRGRIAKNI. The whole CDR3 protein reads CAWNRGRIAKNIQYF.

This clone was seen at least ten times. The sequence runs out 3 residues before the end of the CDR3; the remainder is reconstructed from the germline J gene. J is TRBJ1-4 and V is TRBV23-1; D is undetermined. TRBV23-1 is flagged as an ORF with uncertain function. The CDR3 extends over 13 amino acids. V was shortened by 8 bases and J by 7 bases, with 14 bases between the two germline ends. CDR3 DNA (partial): TGCGCCAGCGGTGCAGGAAGAGGTGAAAAA. Protein: CASGAGRGEK. The CDR3 in full is CASGAGRGEKLFF.

This clone was seen ten or more times. The read ends 3 residues shy of where the CDR3 ends; the end is completed using the germline J gene. The V call is TRBV20-1, the J call TRBJ2-1, with 10 bases that match TRBD2. The CDR3 sequence is 15 residues long. Trimming removed 6 bases from V and 5 bases from J; junction bases left unmatched: 10. Germline V CDR1 and CDR2: DFQATT, SNEGSKA (reference sequence). The sequenced part of the CDR3 DNA is TGCAGTGCAGAAGCCCCCACTAGCGGGAACAATGAG. This codes for CSAEAPTSGNNE. The whole CDR3 protein reads CSAEAPTSGNNEQFF.

Many counts were recorded for this clone. The read ends 3 residues before the CDR3 terminus; that terminus is restored from the germline J gene. The chain carries TRBV20-1 and TRBJ2-2, with 9 bases matching TRBD2. This CDR3 has 16 amino acids. Unmatched junction bases numbered 9, after V lost 0 bases and J lost 7 bases. Germline V gives CDR1 DFQATT, CDR2 SNEGSKA (reference sequence). The part of the CDR3 DNA that was read is TGCAGTGCTAGAGATTGGGTAGCGGGAGTTGGCGGGGAG. Residues: CSARDWVAGVGGE. In full, the CDR3 reads CSARDWVAGVGGELFF.